These 26 T cell receptor beta chains were all obtained from the same sample, sequenced in a study of T cells after yellow fever vaccination (dated by TCRdb to the late 2010s). The meaning of the sample's treatment or condition label: live attenuated yellow fever vaccine strain. Libraries were prepared through 5' RACE. Instrument on record: Illumina NovaSeq 6000. The public reads were quality trimmed at Q25 with fastp and then assembled into clones with MiXCR by TCRdb, keeping productive beta chains. Every distinct CDR3 protein forms one entry, paired with its most common genes and DNA. This sample has about 300,000 distinct CDR3 sequences in its table, and approximately 10% of those were observed once. Together, the top ten hold about 3% of the sample. Sequenced material: CD4+ T cells sorted from PBMCs, taken 5 days after the yellow fever booster vaccination. The receptors stem from a man younger than 35 who received the YFV17D yellow fever vaccine.

Here the CDR3 reads CSVDILGAVGYTF. The CDR3 DNA is TGCAGCGTTGACATTCTGGGGGCAGTCGGCTACACCTTC. This sequence joins TRBV29-1 and TRBJ1-2; tentatively, D is TRBD1 (6 bases). Trimming stripped 3 bases from V and 8 bases from J, with 16 bases between. Germline CDR1 SQVTM, CDR2 ANQGSEA. The CDR3 consists of 13 residues.

This clonotype was counted between two and nine times. The rearrangement uses TRBV6-1 and TRBJ1-4, with D possibly being TRBD1 (6 bases). CDR3 length: 16 amino acids. V was pared by 6 bases and J by 0 bases, with 14 bases between. CDR1 and CDR2 from the germline V gene are MNHNS and SASEGT. The DNA for the CDR3 is TGTGCCAGCAGCCGAGCTCAGGGGACAACTAATGAAAAACTGTTTTTT. This codes for CASSRAQGTTNEKLFF.

This clonotype appeared many times. V and J are TRBV28 and TRBJ2-7; D may be TRBD2 (6 bases). Deletions cut 5 bases from V and 5 bases from J, with 16 bases between. CDR3 length: 14 amino acids. Germline V gene lookup returns CDR1 MDHEN and CDR2 SYDVKM. The CDR3 DNA reads as TGTGCCAGCAGTGCTCCAGGGAGGACCCACGAGCAGTACGTC. Translation gives CASSAPGRTHEQYV.

This clonotype has just a few counts. This chain joins TRBV29-1 and TRBJ2-5; 9 bases fit TRBD2. The CDR3 runs to 14 residues. J lost 5 bases, V lost 5 bases, and 9 bases had no gene match. Per germline, CDR1 SQVTM and CDR2 ANQGSEA. Here the CDR3 DNA reads TGCAGCGTTCAACGCACTAGCGGGCGGGAGACCCAGTACTTC. The encoded protein is CSVQRTSGRETQYF.

This clonotype appeared a few times. This chain links TRBV4-3 with TRBJ1-3, with unresolved D. Germline loops: CDR1 LGHNA, CDR2 YSLEER. CDR3 length: 18 amino acids. V was shortened by 4 bases and J by 0 bases, with 19 bases between the two germline ends. The CDR3 is CASSRSAGQPYSGNTIYF. CDR3 DNA: TGCGCCAGCAGCCGTTCGGCTGGCCAGCCCTACTCTGGAAACACCATATATTTT.

This clonotype was observed at least ten times. This chain links TRBV29-1 with TRBJ2-3, with a possible D match to TRBD1 (5 bases). This CDR3 has 12 amino acids. The V gene's germline CDR1 is SQVTM and CDR2 ANQGSEA. The germline V and J ends were trimmed by 4 bases and 10 bases, with 15 bases remaining between them. The CDR3 loop is CSVGGQGVPQYF. CDR3 DNA: TGCAGCGTTGGGGGTCAGGGCGTGCCGCAGTATTTT.

This clonotype was counted only a few times. The V gene is TRBV20-1, the J gene TRBJ1-1, with a tentative D call TRBD1 (5 bases). The CDR3 is made up of 15 amino acids. Germline assignment: CDR1 DFQATT and CDR2 SNEGSKA (reference sequence). V gave up 3 bases and J gave up 5 bases, with 19 bases separating them. The DNA for the CDR3 is TGCAGTGCTAGTGGGGCCGGAAAAGGAATGACTGAAGCTTTCTTT. As protein: CSASGAGKGMTEAFF.

This clonotype was seen more than once but under ten times. This chain joins TRBV25-1 and TRBJ1-1, with D unclear. CDR3 length equals 12 residues. V lost 3 bases and J lost 9, with 11 bases in between. Germline CDR1 is MGHDK and CDR2 is SYGVNS. In DNA, the CDR3 is TGTGCCAGCAGTGAGTTCCATACCAAAGCTTTCTTT. Residues: CASSEFHTKAFF.

The sample holds a few counts of this clonotype. The gene calls are TRBV25-1 and TRBJ1-2, with D tentatively TRBD1 (5 bases). This CDR3 is built from 12 residues. Germline V gene data show CDR1 as MGHDK and CDR2 as SYGVNS. V dropped 8 bases and J dropped 3 bases, with 10 bases sitting between them. The CDR3 DNA follows: TGTGCCAGCGCGGGACGGGACTATGGCTACACCTTC. Amino acids: CASAGRDYGYTF.

This clonotype was seen many times. This CDR3 reads CASSYRGQAGADTQYF. CDR3 nucleotides: TGTGCCAGCAGTTACAGGGGACAGGCCGGGGCAGATACGCAGTATTTT. The rearrangement links TRBV6-2 or TRBV6-3 to TRBJ2-3; 8 nucleotides line up with TRBD1. Germline CDR1 MNHEY, CDR2 SVGEGT. J was trimmed by 4 bases and V by 2 bases; bases with no gene match: 8. The CDR3 loop spans 16 amino acids.

V and J are TRBV5-4 and TRBJ1-6; 8 nucleotides agree with TRBD1. The CDR3 loop spans 14 amino acids. Germline V gene sequence: CDR1 SGHNT, CDR2 YYREEE (reference sequence). V was clipped by 3 bases and J by 10 bases; unmatched bases: 6. CDR3 DNA sequence: TGTGCCAGCAGCTGGGACAGGCGGGGATCACCCCTCCACTTT. Translated, it gives CASSWDRRGSPLHF.

This clonotype was detected a few times. The chain joins TRBV6-2 or TRBV6-3 to TRBJ1-1; D may be TRBD1 (6 bases). The ends were cut back, 6 bases at V and 7 bases at J, with 15 bases in the middle. Germline V gives CDR1 MNHEY, CDR2 SVGEGT. The CDR3 sequence is 13 residues long. The CDR3 here is CASRADRGYEAFF. The CDR3, as DNA: TGTGCCAGCAGAGCGGACAGAGGATATGAAGCTTTCTTT.

This clonotype has ten or more counts. This rearrangement joins TRBV10-3 to TRBJ2-1; a possible D gene is TRBD2 (7 bases). CDR3 length: 13 amino acids. Trimming stripped 8 bases from V and 7 bases from J, with 15 bases between. Germline V gene sequence: CDR1 ENHRY, CDR2 SYGVKD. In nucleotides, the CDR3 is TGTGCCATCCGAGAGGGGGGGGAGAATGAGCAGTTCTTC. Its translation: CAIREGGENEQFF.

The rearrangement links TRBV7-2 to TRBJ1-2, with 7 bases fitting TRBD1. The V gene end was trimmed by 3 bases and the J gene end by 5 bases; junction bases not matched to a gene: 9. The germline gives CDR1 SGHTA, CDR2 FQGNSA. The CDR3 has 15 residues. CDR3 in amino acids: CASSFDSGQIYGYTF. The DNA for the CDR3 is TGTGCCAGCAGCTTCGACTCGGGACAGATATATGGCTACACCTTC.

This clonotype was seen a few times. The rearrangement joins TRBV20-1 to TRBJ1-5, with D unclear. The germline gives CDR1 DFQATT, CDR2 SNEGSKA (reference sequence). The CDR3 has 12 residues. V lost 0 bases to trimming and J lost 15 bases, with 15 bases between them. Here the CDR3 reads CSARDITGMGHF. DNA for the CDR3: TGCAGTGCTAGAGATATTACCGGGATGGGGCATTTT.

The table lists this clonotype with many counts. V is TRBV4-1 and J is TRBJ1-1, with D possibly being TRBD1 (6 bases). The CDR3 consists of 19 residues. Germline CDR1 is MGHRA and CDR2 is YSYEKL. V was clipped by 4 bases and J by 5 bases, with 29 bases between them. Written as DNA, the CDR3 is TGCGCCAGCAGCCCCGCATCACAGGGTCGGTTGGGAAGAGGGACTGAAGCTTTCTTT. Encoded protein: CASSPASQGRLGRGTEAFF.

The chain uses TRBV12-3 or TRBV12-4 and TRBJ2-5, with D perhaps TRBD1 (5 bases). V lost 5 bases, J lost 9 bases, and 13 bases lay in between. The CDR3 is 12 residues long. The CDR3 coding sequence is TGTGCCAGCAGTCAGGGTCTCGAGGCCCAGTACTTC. This encodes CASSQGLEAQYF.

This clonotype has more than one count but fewer than ten. This chain joins TRBV7-2 and TRBJ1-3; no clear D gene. CDR1 SGHTA and CDR2 FQGNSA come from the germline V gene. Trimming cost V 4 bases and J 4 bases, with 8 bases left between them. CDR3 length equals 13 residues. This chain's CDR3 is CASSSTPGNTIYF. As DNA, the CDR3 is TGTGCCAGCAGCTCAACCCCAGGAAACACCATATATTTT.

At least ten counts were recorded for this clonotype. The chain combines TRBV11-2 with TRBJ2-5, with D possibly being TRBD1 (6 bases). Trimming removed 6 bases from V and 5 bases from J, with 19 bases in between. CDR1 is SGHAT and CDR2 is FQNNGV in the germline V gene. This CDR3 is 15 amino acids long. CDR3: CASRHLRQEWETQYF. CDR3 DNA: TGTGCCAGCAGACACCTAAGACAGGAATGGGAGACCCAGTACTTC.

The sample holds many counts of this clonotype. The chain has TRBV5-6 and TRBJ1-6, with D perhaps matching TRBD1 (6 bases). V was shortened by 3 bases and J by 9 bases, with 10 bases between the two germline ends. Germline V CDR1 and CDR2: SGHDT, YYEEEE. This CDR3 contains 13 residues. For the CDR3, the DNA is TGTGCCAGCAGCTGGGCGGGGGCTTCACCCCTCCACTTT. Translated: CASSWAGASPLHF.

The chain is built from TRBV15 and TRBJ2-7; D might be TRBD1 (6 bases). The V and J ends lost 3 bases and 3 bases respectively, with 15 bases between them. Germline V CDR1 and CDR2: LNHNV, YYDKDF (reference sequence). This CDR3 region has 15 residues. DNA of the CDR3: TGTGCCACCAGCAGCCTACGGGACACGGTCTACGAGCAGTACTTC. It is translated as CATSSLRDTVYEQYF.

The CDR3: CASRSSSGVTDTQYF. CDR3 DNA sequence: TGTGCCAGCAGGTCCTCCTCGGGGGTCACAGATACGCAGTATTTT. V usage is TRBV6-5 and J usage is TRBJ2-3, with D possibly TRBD2 on 6 matching bases. Trimming pared 6 bases from V and 2 bases from J, leaving 15 bases between. This CDR3 comprises 15 residues. From germline, CDR1 is MNHEY and CDR2 SVGAGI.

This chain links TRBV6-2 or TRBV6-3 with TRBJ1-5; TRBD1 might be the D (5 bases). Trimming removed 8 bases at V and 3 bases at J, with 8 bases between. The CDR3 has 12 residues. CDR1 and CDR2 from the germline V gene are MNHEY and SVGEGT. In nucleotides, the CDR3 is TGTGCCAGCCGGGGGGTCAATCAGCCCCAGCATTTT. Its protein product is CASRGVNQPQHF.

This clonotype was detected ten times or more. V and J are TRBV4-1 and TRBJ1-1; 8 positions match TRBD1. The J segment lost 1 base and the V segment lost 4 bases, leaving 5 bases of the junction unmatched. CDR3 length equals 15 residues. Germline CDR1 reads MGHRA; CDR2 reads YSYEKL. The CDR3 bases are TGCGCCAGCAGCCCCGGACAGGGACCGAACACTGAAGCTTTCTTT. It translates to CASSPGQGPNTEAFF.

V usage is TRBV6-5 and J usage is TRBJ1-4; the D gene is possibly TRBD1 (5 bases). The CDR3 is 16 amino acids. Germline V gives CDR1 MNHEY, CDR2 SVGAGI. V was clipped by 5 bases and J by 4 bases, with 17 bases between them. This chain's CDR3 is CASSRATGAVNEKLFF. The CDR3 coding sequence is TGTGCCAGCAGTCGCGCGACCGGGGCGGTTAATGAAAAACTGTTTTTT.

Only a few counts were recorded for this clonotype. The gene calls are TRBV2 and TRBJ2-5; TRBD1 might be the D (6 bases). Per the germline V gene, CDR1 is SNHLY and CDR2 is FYNNEI. The CDR3 extends over 14 amino acids. The germline V and J ends were trimmed by 6 bases and 1 base, with 12 bases remaining between them. The CDR3 sequence: CASRTGTTQETQYF. The CDR3 DNA follows: TGTGCCAGCAGAACAGGGACCACCCAAGAGACCCAGTACTTC. The entire variable domain, with the rest obtained from reference TRBV2 and TRBJ2-5, is as follows: EPEVTQTPSHQVTQMGQEVILRCVPISNHLYFYWYRQILGQKVEFLVSFYNNEISEKSEIFDDQFSVERPDGSNFTLKIRSTKLEDSAMYFCASRTGTTQETQYFGPGTRLLVL.